The sequence of this T cell receptor beta chain was determined in a study of shared clonotypes between healthy human individuals. Per the original data handling: Owing to the provision of junction-only sequences devoid of quality scores by immunoSEQ, filtering differed. The table came from immunoSEQ multiplex PCR; TCRdb's copy has only in-frame clones and leaves some out. That table is the source of V, J and clone size, and D and trimming were worked out from the DNA. The table lists 90,000 to 120,000 clones, more than 65% of them singletons, with approximately 23% in the top ten. Losses at the gene ends were 3 bases for V and 7 bases for J; bases not matched to a gene: 8. CDR3 size: 14 residues. Germline V lookup: CDR1 PRHDT, CDR2 FYEKMQ (reference sequence).

The material sequenced was memory CD8+ T cells sorted from blood. This sample's subset: CD45RO+ cells pooled with CCR7-negative TemRA cells. The sequence was collected from a woman younger than 45 in good health. The V and J genes are TRBV13 and TRBJ2-7; 8 positions agree with TRBD2. CDR3 DNA: TGTGCCAGCAGCTTTTCAGCGGGAGAAGGTGAGCAGTACTTC. Its protein product is CASSFSAGEGEQYF.